Listed here are 17 T cell receptor beta chains from one sample, sequenced in a study of T-cell memory formation after mild COVID-19 (dated by TCRdb to the early 2020s). Library preparation employed 5' RACE. Data came from an Illumina NovaSeq 6000. In TCRdb, the public reads were trimmed at Q25 with fastp and aligned with MiXCR, with productive beta chains retained. For every CDR3 protein sequence, its rows merge into one entry that carries the most common genes and DNA. This sample lists hundreds of thousands of distinct CDR3 sequences; 20% to 25% were detected once. The ten largest clones take up about 12% of the sample. The sequencing input was PBMCs or a T cell subset sorted from them (not recorded which). The receptors here all came from an adult woman who had mild COVID-19 (a few samples of this study predate the infection). The sample titles of this study are shuffled in the database, so cell type and time point are left out; the donor was told from shared clones.

A few counts support this clonotype. The chain carries TRBV9 and TRBJ2-3; the match to TRBD2 covers 7 bases. CDR1 is SGDLS, CDR2 YYNGEE, per germline. V lost 0 bases to trimming and J lost 2 bases; unmatched junction nucleotides: 6. This CDR3 comprises 16 residues. As DNA, the CDR3 is TGTGCCAGCAGCGTAGGGCCTGCGGGGGTCACAGATACGCAGTATTTT. It translates to CASSVGPAGVTDTQYF.

This chain links TRBV5-4 with TRBJ1-4; the D gene is possibly TRBD1 (5 bases). The CDR3 consists of 15 residues. V lost 4 bases to trimming and J lost 4 bases, with 14 bases between them. Germline V CDR1 and CDR2: SGHNT, YYREEE (reference sequence). The chain's CDR3 is CASSQGTGFNEKLFF. In nucleotides, the CDR3 is TGTGCCAGCAGCCAAGGGACCGGTTTTAATGAAAAACTGTTTTTT.

V usage is TRBV12-3 or TRBV12-4 and J usage is TRBJ2-3; TRBD1 is a possible D gene (5 bases). Trimming pared 6 bases from V and 8 bases from J, leaving 12 bases between. The CDR3 is 12 amino acids. CDR3 in amino acids: CASRLTAGTQYF. The CDR3 nucleotides are TGTGCCAGCAGGTTGACAGCCGGTACGCAGTATTTT.

This clonotype was seen a single time. The chain is built from TRBV9 and TRBJ2-7; 10 nucleotides agree with TRBD1. Trimming cost V 0 bases and J 3 bases; bases outside gene matches: 15. In germline, CDR1 is SGDLS, CDR2 YYNGEE. CDR3 length: 19 amino acids. The CDR3 DNA reads as TGTGCCAGCAGCGTAGAAGGGACAGGGGTTGGGGTCGTCGGCTACGAGCAGTACTTC. Protein: CASSVEGTGVGVVGYEQYF.

V and J are TRBV20-1 and TRBJ1-4, with 11 positions matching TRBD1. The CDR3 loop spans 15 amino acids. Germline trimming cut 1 base from V and 8 bases from J; bases unmatched to any gene: 6. Germline V gene data show CDR1 as DFQATT and CDR2 as SNEGSKA (reference sequence). CDR3 in amino acids: CSARGTGGFGEKLFF. The CDR3 nucleotides read TGCAGTGCTAGAGGGACAGGGGGCTTTGGGGAAAAACTGTTTTTT.

This clonotype was observed a handful of times. The CDR3 DNA sequence: TGCAGCGTTGAATTGGGGGGCTCTTACTCCTACGAGCAGTACTTC. It encodes CSVELGGSYSYEQYF. This chain uses TRBV29-1 with TRBJ2-7, with D perhaps being TRBD1 or TRBD2 (6 bases each). Trimming removed 2 bases at V and 0 bases at J, with 14 bases between. The germline gives CDR1 SQVTM, CDR2 ANQGSEA. The CDR3 extends over 15 amino acids.

This clonotype has just a few counts. The chain employs TRBV4-2 and TRBJ1-2; tentatively, D is TRBD1 (5 bases). With 2 bases removed from V and 4 bases from J, the gap between germline ends came to 14 bases. Germline CDR1 and CDR2: LGHNA and YNFKEQ. The CDR3 runs to 15 residues. CDR3 DNA: TGTGCCAGCAGCCAACCGGGGACTGTCAGCTATGGCTACACCTTC. Its protein product is CASSQPGTVSYGYTF.

The chain carries TRBV20-1 and TRBJ1-2; D ambiguous. Germline V lookup: CDR1 DFQATT, CDR2 SNEGSKA (reference sequence). V dropped 0 bases and J dropped 4 bases, with 21 bases sitting between them. The CDR3 is 17 amino acids. The CDR3 coding sequence is TGCAGTGCTAGAGATCCCCATGGAGGCCAGGTGGGCTATGGCTACACCTTC. Its translation: CSARDPHGGQVGYGYTF.

CDR3 sequence (DNA): TGTGCCAGCACAACCCGGGGACACCTCGACTATGGCTACACCTTC. It encodes CASTTRGHLDYGYTF. The chain has TRBV12-3 or TRBV12-4 and TRBJ1-2, with D possibly TRBD1 on 6 matching bases. The ends were cut back, 7 bases at V and 3 bases at J, with 18 bases in the middle. This CDR3 comprises 15 residues.

This clonotype has a handful of counts. The chain recombines TRBV4-2 with TRBJ2-7; D is possibly TRBD2 (6 bases). Germline V gene lookup returns CDR1 LGHNA and CDR2 YNFKEQ. CDR3 length equals 16 residues. Trimming left V 3 bases short and J 7 bases short, with 22 bases between. The CDR3 reads CASSQDPGTASKEQYF. CDR3 bases: TGTGCCAGCAGCCAGGACCCAGGGACTGCTTCTAAAGAGCAGTACTTC.

There are a few counts of this clonotype. The genes are TRBV7-2 and TRBJ2-3; D not certain. The germline V and J ends were trimmed by 5 bases and 2 bases, with 14 bases remaining between them. Looked up from germline, CDR1 is SGHTA and CDR2 is FQGNSA. The CDR3 loop spans 15 amino acids. CDR3 in DNA: TGTGCCAGCAGCCCCGACTTGGTTACCACAGATACGCAGTATTTT. Translation: CASSPDLVTTDTQYF.

J is TRBJ1-2 and V is TRBV15; TRBD1 aligns across 7 bases. Per germline, CDR1 LNHNV and CDR2 YYDKDF (reference sequence). The ends lost 5 bases at V and 4 bases at J; junction bases unmatched: 7. The CDR3 extends over 14 amino acids. The CDR3 region has the DNA TGTGCCACCAGCCCCGACAGGGTGTCCTATGGCTACACCTTC. This translates into CATSPDRVSYGYTF.

This clonotype was observed a few times. The rearrangement joins TRBV14 to TRBJ2-3; D is unresolved. Germline CDR1 and CDR2: SGHDN and FVKESK. Deletions cut 1 base from V and 4 bases from J, with 9 bases between. This CDR3 spans 14 amino acids. This chain's CDR3 is CASSQGIRSDTQYF. The CDR3 DNA reads TGTGCCAGCAGCCAAGGGATACGCTCAGATACGCAGTATTTT.

In its sample, this clonotype was seen a few times. This chain connects TRBV10-3 to TRBJ1-2; TRBD1 matches at 9 bases. The CDR3 extends over 10 amino acids. The germline CDR1 and CDR2 sequences are ENHRY and SYGVKD. The junction had 2 bases not matched to a gene; V was cut back by 8 bases and J by 10 bases. The DNA of the CDR3 is TGTGCCATCGGACAGGGGTTCTACACCTTC. This translates into CAIGQGFYTF.

The sample holds many counts of this clonotype. The genes are TRBV5-1 and TRBJ2-1; 10 bases align to TRBD2. Trimming took 4 bases from V and 4 from J; bases not matched to a gene: 5. This CDR3 is 15 amino acids long. CDR1 SGHRS and CDR2 YFSETQ come from the germline V gene. Here the CDR3 reads CASSPSGGRYNEQFF. The CDR3 DNA is TGCGCCAGCAGCCCTAGCGGGGGCCGATACAATGAGCAGTTCTTC.

This clonotype occurred a few times. The chain joins TRBV5-1 to TRBJ2-1, with 7 bases that match TRBD2. CDR1 SGHRS and CDR2 YFSETQ come from the germline V gene. CDR3 length equals 13 residues. The V and J ends lost 3 bases and 6 bases, in that order; junction bases with no gene match: 3. Written as DNA, the CDR3 is TGCGCCAGCAGCTGGCTAGCGGTCAATGAGCAGTTCTTC. Translating gives CASSWLAVNEQFF.

The chain links TRBV12-3 or TRBV12-4 to TRBJ1-1; D is possibly TRBD1 (6 bases). The CDR3 extends over 16 amino acids. The germline V and J ends were trimmed by 4 bases and 0 bases, with 15 bases remaining between them. As DNA, the CDR3 is TGTGCCAGCAGTTCCCCGGGGGGCGAGGTGAACACTGAAGCTTTCTTT. This codes for CASSSPGGEVNTEAFF.